Listed here are 20 T cell receptor beta chains from one sample, sequenced in a study of blood T cell repertoires in COVID-19. Profiled with immunoSEQ multiplex PCR; TCRdb holds only in-frame clones, not every one. Of approximately 150,000 clones in the sample, 81% were seen once. Sample: peripheral blood. Every receptor here comes from a man in his fifties or sixties with active or convalescent COVID-19.

The J gene is TRBJ2-5, the V gene TRBV11-3; 7 positions agree with TRBD1. The V gene end was trimmed by 5 bases and the J gene end by 4 bases; junction bases not matched to a gene: 10. In germline, CDR1 is SGHNT, CDR2 YENEEA. This CDR3 region has 15 residues. CDR3 loop: CASSQQGQAGETQYF. The DNA of the CDR3 is TGTGCCAGCAGCCAACAAGGACAGGCGGGAGAGACCCAGTACTTC.

J is TRBJ1-2 and V is TRBV3-1 (or the pseudogene TRBV3-2); 7 bases line up with TRBD1. Germline CDR1 reads LGHDT; CDR2 reads YNNKEL (reference sequence). V dropped 4 bases and J dropped 7; count of bases not matched to a gene: 12. The length of the CDR3 is 15 residues. The DNA of the CDR3 is TGTGCCAGCAGCCGCCTGGACAGGCCTAGGGGTGGCTACACCTTC. The encoded protein is CASSRLDRPRGGYTF.

The V gene is TRBV11-2, the J gene TRBJ2-3; TRBD2 agrees at 13 bases. Per germline, CDR1 SGHAT and CDR2 FQNNGV. The CDR3 consists of 16 residues. The V gene end was trimmed by 3 bases and the J gene end by 5 bases; junction bases not matched to a gene: 5. The CDR3 DNA is TGTGCCAGCAGCTTCTTGACTAGCGGGAGGAAAGATACGCAGTATTTT. Its protein is CASSFLTSGRKDTQYF. Based on the CDR3 plus reference TRBV11-2 and TRBJ2-3, the full variable domain is EAGVAQSPRYKIIEKRQSVAFWCNPISGHATLYWYQQILGQGPKLLIQFQNNGVVDDSQLPKDRFSAERLKGVDSTLKIQPAKLEDSAVYLCASSFLTSGRKDTQYFGPGTRLTVL.

This chain joins TRBV5-1 and TRBJ2-1; the D is unclear. Between the trimmed V and J ends, which lost 1 base and 0 bases, there was a span of 14 bases. CDR1 and CDR2 (germline): SGHRS, YFSETQ. This CDR3 spans 17 amino acids. The CDR3 DNA reads as TGCGCCAGCAGCTTGCCAAATGTTATTAGCTCCTACAATGAGCAGTTCTTC. It codes for CASSLPNVISSYNEQFF. The variable domain in full, completed from reference TRBV5-1 and TRBJ2-1, reads KAGVTQTPRYLIKTRGQQVTLSCSPISGHRSVSWYQQTPGQGLQFLFEYFSETQRNKGNFPGRFSGRQFSNSRSEMNVSTLELGDSALYLCASSLPNVISSYNEQFFGPGTRLTVL.

This clone was recorded once. This chain connects TRBV19 to TRBJ1-4; D remains ambiguous. CDR1 is LNHDA, CDR2 SQIVND, per germline (reference sequence). The CDR3 has 16 amino acids. Trimming pared 3 bases from V and 7 bases from J, leaving 18 bases between. Here the CDR3 reads CASSIGNLGRGEKLFF. The DNA of the CDR3 is TGTGCCAGTAGTATCGGAAACCTAGGGCGGGGTGAAAAACTGTTTTTT. The full variable domain, its missing parts supplied by reference TRBV19 and TRBJ1-4, is DGGITQSPKYLFRKEGQNVTLSCEQNLNHDAMYWYRQDPGQGLRLIYYSQIVNDFQKGDIAEGYSVSREKKESFPLTVTSAQKNPTAFYLCASSIGNLGRGEKLFFGSGTQLSVL.

The V and J genes are TRBV7-9 and TRBJ2-5; D gene ambiguous. The CDR3 consists of 14 residues. The germline CDR1 and CDR2 sequences are SEHNR and FQNEAQ (reference sequence). Trimming pared 5 bases from V and 4 bases from J, leaving 14 bases between. This chain's CDR3 is CASSAPSIPETQYF. The CDR3, as DNA: TGTGCCAGCAGCGCCCCCTCTATTCCAGAGACCCAGTACTTC.

This clone was detected only a few times. V gene TRBV5-1 combines with J gene TRBJ2-7, with a weak D call TRBD1 (6 bases). The CDR3 is 15 residues long. Trimming pared 0 bases from V and 2 bases from J, leaving 12 bases between. Per the germline V gene, CDR1 is SGHRS and CDR2 is YFSETQ. In DNA, the CDR3 is TGCGCCAGCAGCTTGGGGACAGCTGCCGCCTACGAGCAGTACTTC. This translates into CASSLGTAAAYEQYF. Drawing the rest from reference TRBV5-1 and TRBJ2-7, the complete variable domain is KAGVTQTPRYLIKTRGQQVTLSCSPISGHRSVSWYQQTPGQGLQFLFEYFSETQRNKGNFPGRFSGRQFSNSRSEMNVSTLELGDSALYLCASSLGTAAAYEQYFGPGTRLTVT.

J is TRBJ2-6 and V is TRBV19; the D gene is possibly TRBD1 (6 bases). V lost 4 bases and J lost 1, with 14 bases in between. This CDR3 comprises 17 residues. In germline, CDR1 is LNHDA, CDR2 SQIVND (reference sequence). CDR3 in amino acids: CASSKKGELSGANVLTF. For the CDR3, the DNA is TGTGCCAGTAGTAAAAAGGGGGAGCTTTCTGGGGCCAACGTCCTGACTTTC.

This rearrangement joins TRBV6-1 to TRBJ1-6; D is uncertain. CDR3 length equals 13 residues. Germline V gene data show CDR1 as MNHNS and CDR2 as SASEGT. V lost 9 bases and J 4 bases, leaving 10 bases between the germline ends. The CDR3 region is CASSDTYNSPLHF. The CDR3 region has the DNA TGTGCCAGTTCAGACACATATAATTCACCCCTCCACTTT.

The sample holds a few counts of this clone. The gene calls are TRBV11-2 and TRBJ1-5; no firm D call. The germline V gene has CDR1 SGHAT and CDR2 FQNNGV. The CDR3 consists of 13 residues. The V gene lost 3 bases and the J gene lost 8 bases, with 11 bases spanning the gap. The CDR3 DNA sequence: TGTGCCAGCAGCTTTCGTATCGGGGAGCCCCAGCATTTT. This translates into CASSFRIGEPQHF.

This clone was observed a single time. V gene TRBV5-6 combines with J gene TRBJ2-1; 10 nucleotides line up with TRBD2. Germline-derived CDR1 and CDR2 are SGHDT and YYEEEE. The CDR3 is 16 residues long. With V trimmed by 0 bases and J by 2 bases, 2 bases remained unmatched. This chain's CDR3 is CASSLGSGGAYNEQFF. The CDR3 nucleotides read TGTGCCAGCAGCTTGGGCAGCGGGGGGGCCTACAATGAGCAGTTCTTC.

This clone was counted between two and nine times. The chain uses TRBV5-4 and TRBJ1-2; the D is unclear. The V end was cut by 0 bases, the J end by 4 bases, with 19 bases between. CDR1 and CDR2 from the germline V gene are SGHNT and YYREEE (reference sequence). The CDR3 runs 17 residues. The CDR3 spells CASSLEVWRGAGYGYTF. The CDR3 DNA is TGTGCCAGCAGCTTGGAAGTATGGCGGGGTGCGGGCTATGGCTACACCTTC.

The chain joins TRBV27 to TRBJ2-5, with TRBD2 matching over 8 bases. V was clipped by 5 bases and J by 5 bases; unmatched bases: 13. This CDR3 region has 16 residues. Germline lookup yields CDR1 MNHEY and CDR2 SMNVEV (reference sequence). The DNA of the CDR3 is TGTGCCAGCAGTCCCCTGGGAGCGGGGGACCCGGAGACCCAGTACTTC. Protein product: CASSPLGAGDPETQYF.

The rearrangement uses TRBV10-3 and TRBJ2-3, with TRBD2 matching over 9 bases. V trimming: 3 bases; J trimming: 3 bases; junction bases outside the gene matches: 7. The V gene's germline CDR1 is ENHRY and CDR2 SYGVKD. This CDR3 region has 16 residues. This chain's CDR3 is CAISESASGKTDTQYF. The CDR3, as DNA: TGTGCCATCAGTGAATCGGCTAGCGGGAAGACAGATACGCAGTATTTT.

The genes are TRBV10-3 and TRBJ1-6, with D possibly being TRBD1 (6 bases). V gave up 3 bases and J gave up 0 bases, with 15 bases separating them. The CDR3 has 18 residues. Per the germline V gene, CDR1 is ENHRY and CDR2 is SYGVKD. CDR3 nucleotides: TGTGCCATCAGTGAAAAACAGGGTACAAGCTCCTATAATTCACCCCTCCACTTT. It translates to CAISEKQGTSSYNSPLHF.

The CDR3 coding sequence is TGTGCCAGCAGCTTAGTCCGGCAGGGACTTACCTTTAACTATGGCTACACCTTC. The encoded protein is CASSLVRQGLTFNYGYTF. The chain has TRBV7-2 and TRBJ1-2; D perhaps matches TRBD1 (5 bases). CDR1 and CDR2 from the germline V gene are SGHTA and FQGNSA. The CDR3 covers 18 residues. V was clipped by 1 base and J by 1 base, with 19 bases between them.

V gene TRBV19 combines with J gene TRBJ2-2; 12 bases agree with TRBD2. CDR1 is LNHDA and CDR2 is SQIVND in the germline V gene (reference sequence). J gave up 5 bases and V 2 bases, and 6 bases lay outside the gene matches. There are 17 residues in the CDR3. The CDR3 is CASSIIPSGRATGELFF. The CDR3, as DNA: TGTGCCAGTAGTATAATCCCTAGCGGGAGGGCTACCGGGGAGCTGTTTTTT.

J is TRBJ2-1 and V is TRBV6-1, with no clear D. Germline V gene lookup returns CDR1 MNHNS and CDR2 SASEGT. The CDR3 extends over 14 amino acids. V dropped 0 bases and J dropped 3 bases, with 6 bases sitting between them. The CDR3 here is CASSEALSYNEQFF. The DNA for the CDR3 is TGTGCCAGCAGTGAAGCACTGAGCTACAATGAGCAGTTCTTC.

This chain uses TRBV28 with TRBJ2-7; D might be TRBD2 (5 bases). The CDR3 has 14 amino acids. Germline values: CDR1 MDHEN, CDR2 SYDVKM. The V end lost 2 bases, the J end lost 5 bases, and 13 bases lay between the germline ends. Here the CDR3 DNA reads TGTGCCAGCAGTTTACCCCAACTAGTTCACGAGCAGTACTTC. This translates into CASSLPQLVHEQYF.

The rearrangement joins TRBV7-8 to TRBJ2-5; 7 bases line up with TRBD1. CDR1 is SGHVS and CDR2 is FQNEAQ in the germline V gene. This CDR3 spans 14 amino acids. J was trimmed by 2 bases and V by 5 bases; bases with no gene match: 5. CDR3: CASSPGQLQETQYF. The CDR3 region has the DNA TGTGCCAGCAGCCCGGGACAGCTACAAGAGACCCAGTACTTC. The entire variable domain, with the rest obtained from reference TRBV7-8 and TRBJ2-5, is as follows: GAGVSQSPRYKVAKRGQDVALRCDPISGHVSLFWYQQALGQGPEFLTYFQNEAQLDKSGLPSDRFFAERPEGSVSTLKIQRTQQEDSAVYLCASSPGQLQETQYFGPGTRLLVL.